The T cell receptor (beta chain) described here comes from a study of blood T cell repertoires in COVID-19 (dated by TCRdb to the early 2020s). With respect to the entire study: Samples from collaborators originated in the United States, Italy and Spain and spanned both the acute and convalescent phases of COVID-19. Samples were obtained from the ongoing ImmuneRACE study (first 160 participants) and from some 1,200 subjects provided by 6 global collaborators. Subjects who had been exposed to COVID-19, were actively infected with it, or had recovered from it provided the deeply sampled blood TCRbeta repertoires that made up the dataset. HLA class I and class II types, where available, came from metadata supplied by the sample provider rather than from assay-based typing. The prospective study material was composed of cDNA or gDNA derived from T cells, B-cell-depleted T cells, or PBMCs. Sample metadata almost always included a de-identified subject ID, COVID-19 status, age in years and sex. The repertoires were made available in a free public database intended to serve as a resource for research on the immune response to SARS-CoV-2.

Paper-wide results and their limitations: Clinical and demographic metadata were provided uncurated, with the amount varying by source and participant.

Whole blood was collected in K2EDTA tubes by collaborating institutions according to the institutions' own protocols. For TCRbeta analysis, collaborators shipped samples in one of three forms: frozen whole blood, isolated PBMCs, or DNA extracted from either of those sample types. The CDR3, cysteine through phenylalanine, is 16 amino acids long. Only the CDR3 DNA stays, 48 bases, in frame from base 1. V trim: 5 bases; J trim: 4 bases; unmatched bases: 14. The germline V gene (reference sequence) sets CDR1 to MNHNY and CDR2 to SVGAGI. On this clone: Its antigen remains unidentified. No base quality values were provided; no much bigger clone lies one nucleotide off.

TCRbeta CDR3 regions were amplified from genomic DNA by means of the immunoSEQ Assay, a bias-controlled multiplex PCR. The authors' pipeline ran thus. Within the assay, amplification of reference gene primers was used to estimate how many nucleated cells each sample contained. To quantify the absolute abundance of each unique TCRbeta CDR3 rearrangement, sequence reads were collapsed and filtered. For each sample, productive Simpson clonality was calculated as the square root of Simpson's diversity index over productive rearrangements. TCRdb mirrors the immuneACCESS table, restricted to in-frame sequences. Some clones are absent from its copies; in checked studies, under half trace to an unresolved V gene, and the reason for the others is unknown. V and J calls and clone size follow that table, whereas D and trimming were derived from the DNA. The sample table records roughly 240,000 clones; 86% of these occur just once. 3.6% of the sample goes to the ten largest clones.

The sequence came from a young man with active or convalescent COVID-19. The source material was peripheral blood. The sequence links TRBV6-6 to TRBJ2-7; the junction holds 7 bases that match TRBD2. The DNA sequence follows: TGTGCCAGCAGTCCTCATATGACCGGCGGGGGATACGAGCAGTACTTC. This is translated as CASSPHMTGGGYEQYF.